The 24 T cell receptor beta chains below were found in one sample sequenced in a study of T-cell memory formation after mild COVID-19. TCRdb itself ran the 5' RACE reads through MiXCR, one entry per CDR3 protein. The sample contains roughly 120,000 distinct CDR3 sequences, 16% of which appear only once. Sequenced material: PBMCs or a T cell subset sorted from them (not recorded which). The receptors were gathered from an adult woman who had mild COVID-19 (a few samples of this study predate the infection). Cell type and time point are not known.

There are a few counts of this clonotype. This chain links TRBV19 with TRBJ2-5; 9 bases are a match to TRBD1. CDR1 and CDR2 from the germline V gene are LNHDA and SQIVND (reference sequence). The trim removed 6 bases at V and 4 bases at J, leaving 6 bases unmatched. The CDR3 totals 14 residues. In nucleotides, the CDR3 is TGTGCCAGTAGACTACAGGGGGCCGGAGAGACCCAGTACTTC. The encoded protein is CASRLQGAGETQYF.

The CDR3 sequence: CASSLSTRRTGSTGELFF. DNA of the CDR3: TGTGCCAGCAGTCTTTCAACTCGAAGGACAGGGTCCACCGGGGAGCTGTTTTTT. V gene TRBV12-3 or TRBV12-4 combines with J gene TRBJ2-2, with TRBD1 identical over 8 bases. Trimming took 5 bases from V and 4 from J; bases not matched to a gene: 15. CDR3 length: 18 amino acids.

There are a few counts of this clonotype. The J gene is TRBJ2-3, the V gene TRBV4-2; the match to TRBD2 covers 14 bases. V lost 4 bases, J lost 1 base, and 4 bases stayed unmatched. CDR1 and CDR2 from the germline V gene are LGHNA and YNFKEQ. The CDR3 extends over 17 amino acids. CDR3 sequence reads: CASSPGTSGRGTDTQYF. Written as DNA, the CDR3 is TGTGCCAGCAGCCCCGGGACTAGCGGGAGAGGCACAGATACGCAGTATTTT.

The rearrangement uses TRBV9 and TRBJ2-3; TRBD2 agrees at 8 bases. With 4 bases clipped from V and 2 bases from J, the junction kept 9 bases outside the gene matches. The CDR3 length is 16 residues. Germline CDR1 and CDR2: SGDLS and YYNGEE. The CDR3 protein is CASSPWTSRNTDTQYF. DNA of the CDR3: TGTGCCAGCAGCCCCTGGACTAGCAGAAACACAGATACGCAGTATTTT. The full variable domain, rest sourced from reference TRBV9 and TRBJ2-3, is DSGVTQTPKHLITATGQRVTLRCSPRSGDLSVYWYQQSLDQGLQFLIQYYNGEERAKGNILERFSAQQFPDLHSELNLSSLELGDSALYFCASSPWTSRNTDTQYFGPGTRLTVL.

J is TRBJ2-2 and V is TRBV24-1; D gene ambiguous. The CDR3 has 13 residues. Germline loops: CDR1 KGHDR, CDR2 SFDVKD. Trimming cost V 3 bases and J 4 bases, with 5 bases left between them. The CDR3 bases are TGTGCCACCAGTGATAGACCCACCGGGGAGCTGTTTTTT. The encoded protein is CATSDRPTGELFF.

The chain employs TRBV7-2 and TRBJ2-3, with D tentatively TRBD2 (7 bases). The V end was cut by 8 bases, the J end by 4 bases, with 16 bases between. CDR1 is SGHTA, CDR2 FQGNSA, per germline. The CDR3 is made up of 14 amino acids. The CDR3 nucleotides read TGTGCCAGCTGCCGGGGGGCGCGGGCAGATACGCAGTATTTT. The encoded protein is CASCRGARADTQYF.

This clonotype was counted a few times. The CDR3, as DNA: TGTGCCAGCAGCCACAGTGGCCGGTATTACGAGCAGTACTTC. Residues: CASSHSGRYYEQYF. J is TRBJ2-7 and V is TRBV6-6; the D is unclear. Germline V gene lookup returns CDR1 MNHNY and CDR2 SVGAGI (reference sequence). V shed 6 bases and J shed 4 bases, with 16 bases lying between them. The CDR3 covers 14 residues.

This clonotype was observed a handful of times. The V call is TRBV5-5, the J call TRBJ1-2; perhaps TRBD1 as D (5 bases). The CDR3 contains 18 residues. Germline CDR1 SGHKS, CDR2 YYEKEE (reference sequence). Trimming took 0 bases from V and 4 from J, leaving 22 bases between them. The CDR3 reads CASSLAQGTVRLGYGYTF. DNA for the CDR3: TGTGCCAGCAGCTTGGCCCAGGGCACGGTTCGTCTCGGCTATGGCTACACCTTC.

A few counts support this clonotype. The chain has TRBV4-1 and TRBJ2-4; 11 nucleotides align to TRBD1. The germline V gene has CDR1 MGHRA and CDR2 YSYEKL. V trimming: 1 base; J trimming: 6 bases; junction bases outside the gene matches: 11. This CDR3 comprises 18 residues. The chain's CDR3 is CASSQARTGGLGLNIQYF. The CDR3 DNA is TGCGCCAGCAGCCAAGCGAGGACAGGGGGCCTGGGTTTAAACATTCAGTACTTC.

The sample holds a few counts of this clonotype. This chain links TRBV6-5 with TRBJ2-5; TRBD1 agrees at 9 bases. Germline lookup yields CDR1 MNHEY and CDR2 SVGAGI. This CDR3 region has 17 residues. V gave up 7 bases and J gave up 5 bases; unmatched junction bases: 17. CDR3 bases: TGTGCCAGCACCCTCTTAGGGGACAGGGTAGGGTTGGAGACCCAGTACTTC. Protein: CASTLLGDRVGLETQYF.

The chain carries TRBV12-3 or TRBV12-4 and TRBJ2-5, with 9 bases identical to TRBD2. The CDR3 extends over 15 amino acids. V was pared by 7 bases and J by 2 bases, with 8 bases of the junction left unmatched. In DNA, the CDR3 is TGTGCCAGCAAAACCGGGACTAGCAATCAAGAGACCCAGTACTTC. Its translation is CASKTGTSNQETQYF.

In DNA form, the CDR3 reads TGTGCCAGCAGCCAACCTCCTCGGGAAATCGAGCAGTACTTC. It encodes CASSQPPREIEQYF. The chain combines TRBV11-3 with TRBJ2-7; TRBD2 might be the D (5 bases). The V gene lost 5 bases and the J gene lost 6 bases, with 17 bases spanning the gap. The length of the CDR3 is 14 residues. From germline, CDR1 is SGHNT and CDR2 YENEEA.

The V and J genes are TRBV2 and TRBJ2-1, with a weak D call TRBD2 (5 bases). CDR1 SNHLY and CDR2 FYNNEI come from the germline V gene. This CDR3 comprises 12 residues. V gave up 2 bases and J gave up 9 bases, with 8 bases separating them. The CDR3 nucleotides are TGTGCCAGCAGTGAAATCGGGGTTGAGCAGTTCTTC. This encodes CASSEIGVEQFF.

This clonotype has just a few counts. The genes are TRBV7-6 and TRBJ2-5, with 7 nucleotides matching TRBD1. In germline, CDR1 is SGHVS, CDR2 FNYEAQ. The V gene end was trimmed by 3 bases and the J gene end by 5 bases; junction bases not matched to a gene: 9. The CDR3 has 15 amino acids. This CDR3 is CASSFAGTAGETQYF. The CDR3 bases are TGTGCCAGCAGCTTCGCCGGGACAGCTGGGGAGACCCAGTACTTC.

This clonotype was recorded once. This chain links TRBV3-1 with TRBJ2-2; D remains unclear. The length of the CDR3 is 15 residues. V lost 6 bases and J lost 2, with 13 bases in between. The germline CDR1 and CDR2 sequences are LGHDT and YNNKEL (reference sequence). For the CDR3, the DNA is TGTGCCAGCAGGCCTACCTCGGCCAACACCGGGGAGCTGTTTTTT. As protein: CASRPTSANTGELFF.

J is TRBJ2-3 and V is TRBV9; D is unresolved. V was pared by 0 bases and J by 2 bases, with 7 bases between. Germline V CDR1 and CDR2: SGDLS, YYNGEE. The CDR3 loop spans 14 amino acids. CDR3 sequence reads: CASSVGWDTDTQYF. Written as DNA, the CDR3 is TGTGCCAGCAGCGTAGGCTGGGACACAGATACGCAGTATTTT.

The chain links TRBV19 to TRBJ2-5; tentatively, D is TRBD1 or TRBD2 (5 bases each). CDR1 and CDR2 (germline): LNHDA, SQIVND (reference sequence). The CDR3 runs 15 residues. V lost 6 bases and J lost 4, with 18 bases in between. The CDR3 coding sequence is TGTGCCAGTAGCCGACCCAGGGTCCGGGGAGAGACCCAGTACTTC. Amino acid sequence: CASSRPRVRGETQYF. Supplemented by reference TRBV19 and TRBJ2-5, the full variable domain reads DGGITQSPKYLFRKEGQNVTLSCEQNLNHDAMYWYRQDPGQGLRLIYYSQIVNDFQKGDIAEGYSVSREKKESFPLTVTSAQKNPTAFYLCASSRPRVRGETQYFGPGTRLLVL.

The CDR3 protein is CASSRPGEETQYF. The DNA of the CDR3 is TGTGCCAGCTCGCGGCCTGGGGAAGAGACCCAGTACTTC. The V gene is TRBV18, the J gene TRBJ2-5; D ambiguous. This CDR3 has 13 amino acids. Germline CDR1 KGHSH, CDR2 LQKENI. Trimming removed 6 bases from V and 3 bases from J, with 11 bases in between.

In this sample, this clonotype turned up a few times. The V call is TRBV28, the J call TRBJ2-1; 11 bases match TRBD2. Germline CDR1 and CDR2: MDHEN and SYDVKM. This CDR3 has 16 amino acids. V dropped 1 base and J dropped 4; count of bases not matched to a gene: 3. CDR3 in DNA: TGTGCCAGCAGTTTATTATGGACTAGCGGGTACAATGAGCAGTTCTTC. This encodes CASSLLWTSGYNEQFF.

This clonotype was detected only a few times. The V gene is TRBV7-9, the J gene TRBJ1-5, with D unresolved. Trimming stripped 0 bases from V and 4 bases from J, with 7 bases between. CDR1 and CDR2 (germline): SEHNR, FQNEAQ (reference sequence). The CDR3 loop spans 14 amino acids. DNA for the CDR3: TGTGCCAGCAGCTTAGCGGCGATGAATCAGCCCCAGCATTTT. This codes for CASSLAAMNQPQHF.

The CDR3 DNA reads as TGCGCCAGCAGCCAAGAGAGGACAGGGGGACTTGGTGAGCAGTTCTTC. This sequence encodes CASSQERTGGLGEQFF. The V call is TRBV4-3, the J call TRBJ2-1, with 10 nucleotides matching TRBD1. Trimming cost V 0 bases and J 9 bases; bases outside gene matches: 8. Germline-derived CDR1 and CDR2 are LGHNA and YSLEER. The length of the CDR3 is 16 residues.

This sequence joins TRBV19 and TRBJ1-5; 8 nucleotides line up with TRBD1. In germline, CDR1 is LNHDA, CDR2 SQIVND (reference sequence). The CDR3 contains 15 residues. J lost 0 bases, V lost 7 bases, and 5 bases had no gene match. Here the CDR3 DNA reads TGTGCCAGTAACGGACAGGGACTTAGCAATCAGCCCCAGCATTTT. Protein: CASNGQGLSNQPQHF.

The chain's CDR3 is CASSQTSGGAREQFF. CDR3 nucleotide sequence: TGTGCCAGCAGCCAGACTAGCGGGGGGGCTCGGGAGCAGTTCTTC. The genes are TRBV3-1 and TRBJ2-1; 14 bases are a match to TRBD2. The CDR3 spans 15 residues. V trimming: 3 bases; J trimming: 10 bases; junction bases outside the gene matches: 5. The V gene's germline CDR1 is LGHDT and CDR2 YNNKEL (reference sequence).

The table lists this clonotype with a few counts. The chain combines TRBV9 with TRBJ2-2; D is unresolved. Germline assignment: CDR1 SGDLS and CDR2 YYNGEE. Trimming stripped 4 bases from V and 6 bases from J, with 13 bases between. This CDR3 region has 14 residues. In DNA form, the CDR3 reads TGTGCCAGCAGCCTCCGGACCCACCCCGGGGAGCTGTTTTTT. As protein: CASSLRTHPGELFF. The variable domain in full, with the rest retrieved from reference TRBV9 and TRBJ2-2, is DSGVTQTPKHLITATGQRVTLRCSPRSGDLSVYWYQQSLDQGLQFLIQYYNGEERAKGNILERFSAQQFPDLHSELNLSSLELGDSALYFCASSLRTHPGELFFGEGSRLTVL.